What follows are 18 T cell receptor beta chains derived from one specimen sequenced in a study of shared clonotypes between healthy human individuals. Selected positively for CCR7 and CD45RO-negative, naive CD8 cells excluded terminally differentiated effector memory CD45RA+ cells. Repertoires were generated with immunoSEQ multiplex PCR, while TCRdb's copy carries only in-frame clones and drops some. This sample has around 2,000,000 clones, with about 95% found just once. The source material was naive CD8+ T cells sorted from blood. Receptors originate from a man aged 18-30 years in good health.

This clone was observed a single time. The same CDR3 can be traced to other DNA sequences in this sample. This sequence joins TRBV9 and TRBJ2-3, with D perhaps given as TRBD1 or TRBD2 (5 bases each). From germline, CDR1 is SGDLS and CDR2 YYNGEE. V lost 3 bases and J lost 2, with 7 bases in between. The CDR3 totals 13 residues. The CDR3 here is CASSGGNTDTQYF. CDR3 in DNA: TGTGCCAGCAGCGGGGGGAACACAGATACGCAGTATTTT.

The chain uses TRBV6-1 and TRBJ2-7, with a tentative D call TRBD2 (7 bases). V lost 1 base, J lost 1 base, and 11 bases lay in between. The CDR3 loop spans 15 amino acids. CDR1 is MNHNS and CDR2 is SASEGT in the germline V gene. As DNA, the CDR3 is TGTGCCAGCAGTGAAGAGGGGGAGGGGTCCTACGAGCAGTACTTC. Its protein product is CASSEEGEGSYEQYF.

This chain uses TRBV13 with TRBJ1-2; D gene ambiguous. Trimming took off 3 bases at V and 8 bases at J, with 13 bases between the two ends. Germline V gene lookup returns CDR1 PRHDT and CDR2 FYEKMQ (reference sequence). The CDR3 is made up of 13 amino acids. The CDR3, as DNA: TGTGCCAGCAGCTTGCCCCCGTACGACGGCTACACCTTC. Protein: CASSLPPYDGYTF. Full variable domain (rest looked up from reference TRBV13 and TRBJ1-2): AAGVIQSPRHLIKEKRETATLKCYPIPRHDTVYWYQQGPGQDPQFLISFYEKMQSDKGSIPDRFSAQQFSDYHSELNMSSLELGDSALYFCASSLPPYDGYTFGSGTRLTVV.

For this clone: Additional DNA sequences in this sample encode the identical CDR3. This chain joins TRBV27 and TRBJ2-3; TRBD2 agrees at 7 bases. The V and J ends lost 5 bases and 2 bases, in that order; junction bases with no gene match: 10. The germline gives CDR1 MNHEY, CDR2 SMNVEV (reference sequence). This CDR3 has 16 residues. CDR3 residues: CASSASSGEYTDTQYF. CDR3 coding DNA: TGTGCCAGCAGTGCCTCTAGCGGAGAGTACACAGATACGCAGTATTTT.

The chain's CDR3 is CASSMSGTSASTDTQYF. The CDR3 bases are TGTGCCAGTAGTATGTCCGGGACTAGCGCGAGCACAGATACGCAGTATTTT. The V call is TRBV19, the J call TRBJ2-3; TRBD2 matches 10 bases. Germline-derived CDR1 and CDR2 are LNHDA and SQIVND (reference sequence). This CDR3 contains 17 residues. After removal of 3 bases from V and 0 bases from J, the junction contained 6 bases not matched to a gene.

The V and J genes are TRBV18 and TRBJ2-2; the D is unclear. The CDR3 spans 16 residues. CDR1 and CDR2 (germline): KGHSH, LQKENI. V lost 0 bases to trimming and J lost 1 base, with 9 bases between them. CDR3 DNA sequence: TGTGCCAGCTCACCACCGGAACTCCTGAACACCGGGGAGCTGTTTTTT. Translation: CASSPPELLNTGELFF.

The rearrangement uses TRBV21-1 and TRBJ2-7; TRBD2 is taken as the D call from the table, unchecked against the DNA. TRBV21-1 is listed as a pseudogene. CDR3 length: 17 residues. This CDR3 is CASTQTRTSGRVYEQYF. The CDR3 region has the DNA TGTGCCAGCACCCAGACTAGGACTAGCGGGAGGGTCTACGAGCAGTACTTC.

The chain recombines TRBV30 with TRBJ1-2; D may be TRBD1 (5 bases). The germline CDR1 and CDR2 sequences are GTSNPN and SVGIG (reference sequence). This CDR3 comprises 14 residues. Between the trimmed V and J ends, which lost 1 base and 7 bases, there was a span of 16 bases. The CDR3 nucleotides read TGTGCCTGGAGTGGAGGGTCTCTGGGGGGTGGCTACACCTTC. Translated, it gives CAWSGGSLGGGYTF.

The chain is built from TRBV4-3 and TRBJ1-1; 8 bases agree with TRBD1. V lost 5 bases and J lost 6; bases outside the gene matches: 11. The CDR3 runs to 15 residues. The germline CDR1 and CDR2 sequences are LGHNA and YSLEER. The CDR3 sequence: CASSVSGQGGSEAFF. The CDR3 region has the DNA TGCGCCAGCAGCGTAAGCGGACAGGGAGGATCTGAAGCTTTCTTT.

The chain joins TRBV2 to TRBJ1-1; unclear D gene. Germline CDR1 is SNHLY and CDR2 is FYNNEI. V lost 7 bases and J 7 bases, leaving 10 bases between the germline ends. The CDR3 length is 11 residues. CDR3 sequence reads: CASKDPSEAFF. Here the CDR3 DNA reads TGTGCCAGCAAAGACCCGAGTGAAGCTTTCTTT.

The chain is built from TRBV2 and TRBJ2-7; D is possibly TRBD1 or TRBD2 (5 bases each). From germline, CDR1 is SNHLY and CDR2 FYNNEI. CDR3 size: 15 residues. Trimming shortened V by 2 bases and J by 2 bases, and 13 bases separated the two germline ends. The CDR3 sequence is CASSESGSGTYEQYF. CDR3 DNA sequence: TGTGCCAGCAGTGAATCAGGGAGCGGCACCTACGAGCAGTACTTC.

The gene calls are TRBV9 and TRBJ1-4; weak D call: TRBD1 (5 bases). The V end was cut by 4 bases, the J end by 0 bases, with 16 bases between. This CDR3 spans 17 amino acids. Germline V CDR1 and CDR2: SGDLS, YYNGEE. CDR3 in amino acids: CASSLRPDSATNEKLFF. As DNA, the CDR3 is TGTGCCAGCAGCCTTCGACCCGACAGCGCAACTAATGAAAAACTGTTTTTT.

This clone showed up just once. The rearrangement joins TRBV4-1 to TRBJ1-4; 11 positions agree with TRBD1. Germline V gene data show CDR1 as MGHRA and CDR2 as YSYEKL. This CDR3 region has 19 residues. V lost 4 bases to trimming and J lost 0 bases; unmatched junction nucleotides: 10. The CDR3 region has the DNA TGCGCCAGCAGCCTCGCCGGGACAGGGGGGGTGGCAACTAATGAAAAACTGTTTTTT. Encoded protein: CASSLAGTGGVATNEKLFF.

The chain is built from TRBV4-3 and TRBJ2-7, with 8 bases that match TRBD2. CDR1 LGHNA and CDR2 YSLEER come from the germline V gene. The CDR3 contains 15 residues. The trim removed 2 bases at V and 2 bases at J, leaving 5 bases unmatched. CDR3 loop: CASSQSAGAPYEQYF. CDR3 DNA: TGCGCCAGCAGCCAATCAGCGGGAGCTCCCTACGAGCAGTACTTC.

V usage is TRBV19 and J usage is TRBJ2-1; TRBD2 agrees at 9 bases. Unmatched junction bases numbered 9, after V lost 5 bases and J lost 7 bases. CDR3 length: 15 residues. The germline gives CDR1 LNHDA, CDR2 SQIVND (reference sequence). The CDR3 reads CASSLLGTSHNEQFF. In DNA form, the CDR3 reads TGTGCCAGTAGTCTTCTGGGGACTAGCCATAATGAGCAGTTCTTC.

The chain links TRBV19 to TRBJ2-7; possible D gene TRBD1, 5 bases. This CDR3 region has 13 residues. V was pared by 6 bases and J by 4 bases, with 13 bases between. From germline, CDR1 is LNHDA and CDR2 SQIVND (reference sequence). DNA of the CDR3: TGTGCCAGTAGCCACTCATCAGGGTACGAGCAGTACTTC. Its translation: CASSHSSGYEQYF.

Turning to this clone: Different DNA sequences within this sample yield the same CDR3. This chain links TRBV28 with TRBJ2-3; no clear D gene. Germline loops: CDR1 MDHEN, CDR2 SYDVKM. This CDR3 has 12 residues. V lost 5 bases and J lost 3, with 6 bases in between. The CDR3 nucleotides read TGTGCCAGCAGTCTGGGTACAGATACGCAGTATTTT. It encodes CASSLGTDTQYF.

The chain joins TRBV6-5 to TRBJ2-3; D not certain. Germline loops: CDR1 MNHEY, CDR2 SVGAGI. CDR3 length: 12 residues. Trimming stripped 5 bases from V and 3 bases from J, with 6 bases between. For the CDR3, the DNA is TGTGCCAGCAGTACACCGACAGATACGCAGTATTTT. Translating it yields CASSTPTDTQYF.